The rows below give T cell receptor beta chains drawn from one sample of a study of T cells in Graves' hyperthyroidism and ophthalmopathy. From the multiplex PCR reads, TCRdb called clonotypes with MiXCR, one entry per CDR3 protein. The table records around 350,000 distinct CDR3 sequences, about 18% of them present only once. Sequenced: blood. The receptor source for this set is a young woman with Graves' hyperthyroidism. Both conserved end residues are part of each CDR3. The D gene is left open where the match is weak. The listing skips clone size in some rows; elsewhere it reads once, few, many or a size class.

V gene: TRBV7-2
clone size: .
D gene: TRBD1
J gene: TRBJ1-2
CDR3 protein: CASSSPGQGHGYTF
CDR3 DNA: TGTGCCAGCAGCTCACCGGGACAGGGGCATGGCTACACCTTC

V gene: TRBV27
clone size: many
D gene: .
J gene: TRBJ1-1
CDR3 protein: CASSLGRPGAEAFF
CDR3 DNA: TGTGCCAGCAGTTTAGGACGACCTGGGGCTGAAGCTTTCTTT

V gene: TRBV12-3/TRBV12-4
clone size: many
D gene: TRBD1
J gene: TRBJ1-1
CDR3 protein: CASSLTGTATAAFF
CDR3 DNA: TGTGCCAGCAGTCTTACCGGGACAGCTACCGCGGCTTTCTTT

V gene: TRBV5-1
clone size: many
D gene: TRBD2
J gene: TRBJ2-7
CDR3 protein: CASSSSGGSNEQYF
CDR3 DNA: TGCGCCAGCAGCTCTAGCGGGGGATCCAACGAGCAGTACTTC

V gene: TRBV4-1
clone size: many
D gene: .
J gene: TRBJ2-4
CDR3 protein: CASSPPGRRNIQYF
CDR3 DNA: TGCGCCAGCAGCCCCCCTGGCCGTCGAAACATTCAGTACTTC

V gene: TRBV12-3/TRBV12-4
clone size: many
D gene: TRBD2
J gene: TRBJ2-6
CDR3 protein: CASSLGAGAFSGANVLTF
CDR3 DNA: TGTGCCAGCAGTTTAGGAGCGGGGGCCTTCTCTGGGGCCAACGTCCTGACTTTC

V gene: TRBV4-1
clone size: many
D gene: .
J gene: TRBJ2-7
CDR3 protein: CASSQDAGSSYEQYF
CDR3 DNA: TGCGCCAGCAGCCAAGATGCAGGGAGCTCCTACGAGCAGTACTTC

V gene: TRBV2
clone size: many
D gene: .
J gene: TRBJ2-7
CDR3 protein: CASDGGAILYEQYF
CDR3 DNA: TGTGCCAGCGATGGAGGGGCGATTCTCTACGAGCAGTACTTC

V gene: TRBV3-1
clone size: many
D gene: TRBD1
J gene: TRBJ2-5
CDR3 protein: CASSFMDRDQETQYF
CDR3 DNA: TGTGCCAGCAGCTTTATGGACAGGGACCAAGAGACCCAGTACTTC

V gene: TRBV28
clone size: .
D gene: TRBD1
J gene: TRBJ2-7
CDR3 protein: CASVPLRWDRAYEQYF
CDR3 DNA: TGTGCCAGCGTGCCCTTGAGGTGGGACAGGGCCTACGAGCAGTACTTC

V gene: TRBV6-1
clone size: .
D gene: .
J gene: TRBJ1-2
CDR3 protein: CASGYSNGYTF
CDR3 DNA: TGTGCGTCGGGGTATTCTAATGGCTACACCTTC

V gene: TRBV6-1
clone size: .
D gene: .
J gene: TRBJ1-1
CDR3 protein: CASSQIKNTEAFF
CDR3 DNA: TGTGCCAGCAGCCAAATCAAGAACACTGAAGCTTTCTTT

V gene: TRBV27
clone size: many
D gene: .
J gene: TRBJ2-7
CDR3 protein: CASSLIGSHEQYF
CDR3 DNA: TGTGCCAGCAGTTTAATAGGTTCCCACGAGCAGTACTTC

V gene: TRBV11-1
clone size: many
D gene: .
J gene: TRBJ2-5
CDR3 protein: CASSLGPTDQETQYF
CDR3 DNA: TGTGCCAGCAGCTTAGGCCCTACCGACCAAGAGACCCAGTACTTC

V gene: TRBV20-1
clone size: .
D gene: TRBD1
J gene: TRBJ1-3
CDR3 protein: CSARLPGQHSGNTIYF
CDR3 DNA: TGCAGTGCTAGACTGCCGGGACAGCACTCTGGAAACACCATATATTTT

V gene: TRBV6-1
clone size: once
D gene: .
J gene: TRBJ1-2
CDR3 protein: CAHGEIYGYTF
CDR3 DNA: TGTGCCCACGGGGAAATCTATGGCTACACCTTC

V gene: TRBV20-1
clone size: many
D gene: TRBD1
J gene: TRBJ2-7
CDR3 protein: CSATPGQEPYEQYF
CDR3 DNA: TGCAGTGCTACGCCGGGACAGGAGCCCTACGAGCAGTACTTC

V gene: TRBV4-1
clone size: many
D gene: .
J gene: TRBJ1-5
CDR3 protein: CASSQEGLGGNQPQHF
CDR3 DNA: TGCGCCAGCAGCCAAGAAGGTCTAGGGGGGAATCAGCCCCAGCATTTT

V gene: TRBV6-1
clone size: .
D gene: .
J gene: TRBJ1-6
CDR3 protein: CATAWENNSPLHF
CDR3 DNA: TGTGCCACCGCGTGGGAAAATAATTCACCCCTCCACTTT

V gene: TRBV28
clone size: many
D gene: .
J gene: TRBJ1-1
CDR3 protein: CASNLADTEAFF
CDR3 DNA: TGTGCCAGCAATTTGGCTGACACTGAAGCTTTCTTT

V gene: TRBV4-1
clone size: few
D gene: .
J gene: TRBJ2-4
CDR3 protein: CASSQVRSPKNIQYF
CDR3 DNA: TGCGCCAGCAGCCAAGTCCGCAGCCCTAAAAACATTCAGTACTTC

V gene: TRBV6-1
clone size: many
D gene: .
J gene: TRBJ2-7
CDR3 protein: CAVGPRRGMSEQYF
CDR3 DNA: TGTGCCGTGGGCCCGAGGCGCGGTATGAGCGAGCAGTACTTC

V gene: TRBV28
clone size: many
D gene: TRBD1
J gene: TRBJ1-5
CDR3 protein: CASSWTGSQPQHF
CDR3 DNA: TGTGCCAGCAGCTGGACAGGGAGTCAGCCCCAGCATTTT

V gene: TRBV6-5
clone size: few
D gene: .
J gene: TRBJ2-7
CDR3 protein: CASSYSRQTYEQYF
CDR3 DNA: TGTGCCAGCAGTTACTCCCGACAGACCTACGAGCAGTACTTC

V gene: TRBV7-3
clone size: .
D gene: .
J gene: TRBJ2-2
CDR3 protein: CASSFTRGNTGELFF
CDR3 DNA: TGTGCCAGCAGCTTTACCCGGGGGAACACCGGGGAGCTGTTTTTT

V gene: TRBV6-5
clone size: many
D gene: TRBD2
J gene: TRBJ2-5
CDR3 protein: CASSYSSPSGVQETQYF
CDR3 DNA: TGTGCCAGCAGTTACTCGAGTCCAAGCGGGGTTCAAGAGACCCAGTACTTC

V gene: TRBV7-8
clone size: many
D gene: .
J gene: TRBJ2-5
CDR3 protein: CASSNEETQYF
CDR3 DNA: TGTGCCAGCAGCAACGAAGAGACCCAGTACTTC

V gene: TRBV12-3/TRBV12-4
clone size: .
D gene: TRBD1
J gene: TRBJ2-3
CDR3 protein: CASSFLSAGGDTQYF
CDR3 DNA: TGTGCCAGCAGTTTCCTGTCGGCAGGGGGAGATACGCAGTATTTT

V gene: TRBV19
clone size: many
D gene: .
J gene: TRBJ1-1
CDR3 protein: CASTTYESGTEAFF
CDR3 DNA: TGTGCCAGTACCACATACGAGAGTGGCACTGAAGCTTTCTTT

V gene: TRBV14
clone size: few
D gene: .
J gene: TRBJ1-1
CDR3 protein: CASSQLLPIPEAFF
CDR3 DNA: TGTGCCAGCAGCCAACTCCTTCCAATTCCTGAAGCTTTCTTT

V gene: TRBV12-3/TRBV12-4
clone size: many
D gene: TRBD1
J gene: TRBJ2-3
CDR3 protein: CASSPRRQGGSTDTQYF
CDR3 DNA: TGTGCCAGCAGTCCTCGACGACAGGGGGGGAGCACAGATACGCAGTATTTT

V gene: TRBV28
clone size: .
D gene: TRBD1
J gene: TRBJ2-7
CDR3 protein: CASSFYGTGFYEQYF
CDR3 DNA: TGTGCCAGCAGTTTCTATGGGACAGGGTTCTACGAGCAGTACTTC

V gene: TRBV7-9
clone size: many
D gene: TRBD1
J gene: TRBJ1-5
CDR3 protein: CASSLRDRVNQPQHF
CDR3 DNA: TGTGCCAGCAGCTTACGGGACAGGGTCAATCAGCCCCAGCATTTT

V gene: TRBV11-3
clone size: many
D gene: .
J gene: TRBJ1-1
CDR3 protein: CASSGRSGGYMNTEAFF
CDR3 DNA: TGTGCCAGCAGCGGTCGAAGCGGAGGGTACATGAACACTGAAGCTTTCTTT

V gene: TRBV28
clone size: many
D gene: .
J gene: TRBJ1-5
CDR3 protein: CASRRRDYSNQPQHF
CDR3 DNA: TGTGCCAGCAGACGCAGGGACTATAGCAATCAGCCCCAGCATTTT

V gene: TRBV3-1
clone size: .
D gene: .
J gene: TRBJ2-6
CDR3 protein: CASTRSGANVLTF
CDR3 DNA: TGTGCCAGCACCCGCTCTGGGGCCAACGTCCTGACTTTC

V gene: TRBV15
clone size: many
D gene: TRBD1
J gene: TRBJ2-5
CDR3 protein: CATSIVPGTDQETQYF
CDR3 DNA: TGTGCCACCAGCATTGTCCCCGGGACAGATCAAGAGACCCAGTACTTC

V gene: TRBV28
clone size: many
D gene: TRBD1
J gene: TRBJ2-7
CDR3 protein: CASRSPAGGYSYEQYF
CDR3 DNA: TGTGCCAGCAGGTCCCCGGCAGGGGGATACTCCTACGAGCAGTACTTC

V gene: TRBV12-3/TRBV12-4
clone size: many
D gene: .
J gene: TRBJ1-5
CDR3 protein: CASSFGRSSNQPQHF
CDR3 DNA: TGTGCCAGCAGTTTCGGCCGATCTAGCAATCAGCCCCAGCATTTT

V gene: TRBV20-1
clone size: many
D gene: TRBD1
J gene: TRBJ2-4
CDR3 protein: CSTDRVTKNIQYF
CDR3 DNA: TGCAGTACAGACAGGGTCACGAAAAACATTCAGTACTTC

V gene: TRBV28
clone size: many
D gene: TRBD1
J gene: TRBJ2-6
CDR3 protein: CASSFRDRPSGANVLTF
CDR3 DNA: TGTGCCAGCAGTTTTCGGGACAGACCCTCTGGGGCCAACGTCCTGACTTTC

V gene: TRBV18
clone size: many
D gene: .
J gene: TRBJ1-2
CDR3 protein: CASSPADSTYGYTF
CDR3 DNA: TGTGCCAGCTCACCGGCGGACAGCACCTATGGCTACACCTTC

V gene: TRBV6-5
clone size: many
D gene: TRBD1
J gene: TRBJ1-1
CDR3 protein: CASSPQGAWGTEAFF
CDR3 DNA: TGTGCCAGCAGCCCTCAGGGGGCCTGGGGCACTGAAGCTTTCTTT

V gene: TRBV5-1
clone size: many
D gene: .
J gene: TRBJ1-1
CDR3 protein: CASSPAWSNTEAFF
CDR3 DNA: TGCGCCAGCAGCCCCGCCTGGTCCAACACTGAAGCTTTCTTT

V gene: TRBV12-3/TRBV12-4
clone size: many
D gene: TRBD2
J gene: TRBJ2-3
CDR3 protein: CASSSGLGATQYF
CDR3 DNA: TGTGCCAGCAGCTCTGGACTAGGCGCTACGCAGTATTTT

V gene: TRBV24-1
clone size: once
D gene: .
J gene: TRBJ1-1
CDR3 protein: CATSEGGRWNAEAFF
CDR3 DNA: TGTGCCACCAGTGAAGGGGGACGGTGGAACGCTGAAGCTTTCTTT

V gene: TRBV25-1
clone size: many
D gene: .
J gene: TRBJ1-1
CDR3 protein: CASSEWVSGEAFF
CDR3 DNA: TGTGCCAGCAGTGAATGGGTCAGCGGAGAAGCTTTCTTT

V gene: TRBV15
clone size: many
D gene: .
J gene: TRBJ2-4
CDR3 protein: CATSRWDKSENIQYF
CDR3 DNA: TGTGCCACCAGCAGATGGGACAAAAGCGAAAACATTCAGTACTTC

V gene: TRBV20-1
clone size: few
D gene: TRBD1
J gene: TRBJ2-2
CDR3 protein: CSAQYRDRVTGELFF
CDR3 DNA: TGCAGTGCTCAATACCGGGACAGAGTCACCGGGGAGCTGTTTTTT